The sequence of this T cell receptor beta chain was determined in a study of shared clonotypes between healthy human individuals. Study results and caveats: When compared with the clonotypes that were shared by all four sorted-subset donors, the non-shared clonotypes turned out to have lower generation probabilities.

Points on this clone: Its target is not known.

V was clipped by 5 bases and J by 5 bases; unmatched bases: 4. CDR3 length equals 15 residues. Per germline, CDR1 SNHLY and CDR2 FYNNEI. Deep-level assay runs were performed. Every immunoSEQ plate was one replicate of a subset's evenly spread DNA. In the source study's methods: With immunoSEQ giving junction-only sequences and no quality scores, filtering differed. The repertoire was sequenced with immunoSEQ multiplex PCR; TCRdb's copy has only in-frame clones and lacks some. The V and J calls and clone size were taken over from that table, and D and trimming were inferred from the DNA. The data hold some 2,500,000 clones, with approximately 93% observed a single time.

The source is a man aged 18 to 29 in good health. Some clones in this sample may be carry-over from other donors' samples. The sequenced sample consisted of naive CD4+ T cells from PBMCs. Subset meaning: CD45RA+ positively selected. The genes are TRBV2 and TRBJ1-5; 12 nucleotides agree with TRBD1. CDR3 in amino acids: CASSWDRGLYQPQHF. The DNA of the CDR3 is TGTGCCAGCAGTTGGGACAGGGGGCTCTATCAGCCCCAGCATTTT.